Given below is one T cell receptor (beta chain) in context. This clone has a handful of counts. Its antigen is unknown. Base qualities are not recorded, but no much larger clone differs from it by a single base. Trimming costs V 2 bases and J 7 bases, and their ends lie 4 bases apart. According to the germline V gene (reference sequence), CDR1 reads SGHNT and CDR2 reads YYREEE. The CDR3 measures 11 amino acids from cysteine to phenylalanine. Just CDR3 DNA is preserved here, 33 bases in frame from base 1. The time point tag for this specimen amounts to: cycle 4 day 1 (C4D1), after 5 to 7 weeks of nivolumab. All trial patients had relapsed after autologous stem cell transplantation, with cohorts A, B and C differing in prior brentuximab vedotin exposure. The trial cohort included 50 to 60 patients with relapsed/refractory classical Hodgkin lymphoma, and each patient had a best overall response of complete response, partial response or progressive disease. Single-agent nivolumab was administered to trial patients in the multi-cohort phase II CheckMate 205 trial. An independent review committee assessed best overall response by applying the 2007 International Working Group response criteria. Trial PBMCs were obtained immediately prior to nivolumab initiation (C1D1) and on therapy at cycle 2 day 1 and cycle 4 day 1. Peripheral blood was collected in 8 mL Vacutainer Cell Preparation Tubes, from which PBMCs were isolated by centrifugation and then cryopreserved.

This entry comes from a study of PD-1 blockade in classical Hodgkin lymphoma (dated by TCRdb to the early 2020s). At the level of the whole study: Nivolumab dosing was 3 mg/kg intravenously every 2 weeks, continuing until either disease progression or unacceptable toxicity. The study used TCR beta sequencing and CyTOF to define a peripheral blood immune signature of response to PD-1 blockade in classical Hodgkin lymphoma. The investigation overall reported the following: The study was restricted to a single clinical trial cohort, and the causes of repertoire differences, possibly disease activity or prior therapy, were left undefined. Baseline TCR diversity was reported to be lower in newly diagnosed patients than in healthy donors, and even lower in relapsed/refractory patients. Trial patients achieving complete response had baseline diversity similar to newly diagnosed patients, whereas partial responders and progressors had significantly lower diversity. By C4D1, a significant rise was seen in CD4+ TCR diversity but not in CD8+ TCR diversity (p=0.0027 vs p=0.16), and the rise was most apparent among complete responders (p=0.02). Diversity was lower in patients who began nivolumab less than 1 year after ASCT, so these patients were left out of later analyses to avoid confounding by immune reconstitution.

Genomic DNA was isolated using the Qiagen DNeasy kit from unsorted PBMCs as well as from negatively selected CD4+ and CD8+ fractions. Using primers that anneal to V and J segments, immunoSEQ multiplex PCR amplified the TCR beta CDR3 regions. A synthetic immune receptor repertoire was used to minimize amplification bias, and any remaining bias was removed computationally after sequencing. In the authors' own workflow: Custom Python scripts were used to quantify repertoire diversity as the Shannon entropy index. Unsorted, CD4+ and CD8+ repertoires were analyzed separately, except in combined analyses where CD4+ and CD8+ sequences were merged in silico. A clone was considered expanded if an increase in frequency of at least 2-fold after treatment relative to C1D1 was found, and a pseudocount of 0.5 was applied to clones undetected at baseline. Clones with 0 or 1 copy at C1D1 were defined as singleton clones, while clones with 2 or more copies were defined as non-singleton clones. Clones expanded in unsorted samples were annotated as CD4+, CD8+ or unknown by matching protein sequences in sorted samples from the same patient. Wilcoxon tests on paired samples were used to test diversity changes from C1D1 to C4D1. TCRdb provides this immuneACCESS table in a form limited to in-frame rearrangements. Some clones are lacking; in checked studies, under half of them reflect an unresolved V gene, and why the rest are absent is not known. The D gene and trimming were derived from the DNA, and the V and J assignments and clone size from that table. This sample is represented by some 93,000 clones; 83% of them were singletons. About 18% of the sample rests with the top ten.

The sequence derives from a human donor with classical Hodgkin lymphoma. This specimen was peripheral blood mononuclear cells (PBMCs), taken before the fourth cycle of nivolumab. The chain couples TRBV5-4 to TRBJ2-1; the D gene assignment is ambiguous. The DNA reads TGTGCCAGCAGCTTTAGTAATGAGCAGTTCTTC. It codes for CASSFSNEQFF.